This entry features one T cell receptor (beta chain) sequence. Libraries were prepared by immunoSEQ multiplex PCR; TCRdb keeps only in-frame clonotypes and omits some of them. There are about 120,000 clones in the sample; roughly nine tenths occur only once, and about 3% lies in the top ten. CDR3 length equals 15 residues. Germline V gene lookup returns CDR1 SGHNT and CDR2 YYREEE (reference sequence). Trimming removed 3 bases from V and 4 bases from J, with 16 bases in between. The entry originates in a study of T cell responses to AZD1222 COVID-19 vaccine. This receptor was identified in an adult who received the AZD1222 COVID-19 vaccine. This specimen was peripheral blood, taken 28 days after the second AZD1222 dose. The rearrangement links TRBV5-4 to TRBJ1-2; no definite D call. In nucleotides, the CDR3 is TGTGCCAGCAGCTCAGAGGAGATAGACGGCTATGGCTACACCTTC. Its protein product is CASSSEEIDGYGYTF. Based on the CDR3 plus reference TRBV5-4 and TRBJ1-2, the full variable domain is ETGVTQSPTHLIKTRGQQVTLRCSSQSGHNTVSWYQQALGQGPQFIFQYYREEENGRGNFPPRFSGLQFPNYSSELNVNALELDDSALYLCASSSEEIDGYGYTFGSGTRLTVV.